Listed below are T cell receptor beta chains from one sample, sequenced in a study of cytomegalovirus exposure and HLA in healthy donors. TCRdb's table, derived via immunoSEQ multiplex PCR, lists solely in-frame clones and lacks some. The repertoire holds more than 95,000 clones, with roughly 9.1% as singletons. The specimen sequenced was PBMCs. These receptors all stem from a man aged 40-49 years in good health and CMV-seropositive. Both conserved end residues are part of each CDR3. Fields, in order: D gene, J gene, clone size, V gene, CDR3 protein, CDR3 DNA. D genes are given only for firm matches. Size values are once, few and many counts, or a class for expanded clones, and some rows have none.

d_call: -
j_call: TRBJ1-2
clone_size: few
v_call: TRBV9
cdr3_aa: CASSVGVDGYTF
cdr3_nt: TGTGCCAGCAGCGTAGGTGTCGATGGCTACACCTTC

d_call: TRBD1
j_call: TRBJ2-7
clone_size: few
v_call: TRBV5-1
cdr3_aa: CASSLGTGLYEQYF
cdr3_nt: TGCGCCAGCAGCCTCGGGACAGGATTATACGAGCAGTACTTC

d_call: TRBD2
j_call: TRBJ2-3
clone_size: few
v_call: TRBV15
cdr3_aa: CATSRSPGLNTDTQYF
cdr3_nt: TGTGCCACCAGCAGATCCCCGGGACTAAACACAGATACGCAGTATTTT

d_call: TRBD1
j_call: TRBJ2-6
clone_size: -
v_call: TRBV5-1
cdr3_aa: CASSGTGNTGANVLTF
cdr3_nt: TGCGCCAGCAGCGGGACAGGGAACACCGGGGCCAACGTCCTGACTTTC

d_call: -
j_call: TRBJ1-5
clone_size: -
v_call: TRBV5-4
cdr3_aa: CASSLERDQPQHF
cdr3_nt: TGTGCCAGCAGCTTGGAAAGAGATCAGCCCCAGCATTTT

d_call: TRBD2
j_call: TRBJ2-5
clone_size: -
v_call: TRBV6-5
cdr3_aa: CASSYSGTSGETQYF
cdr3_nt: TGTGCCAGCAGTTACTCGGGGACTAGCGGAGAGACCCAGTACTTC

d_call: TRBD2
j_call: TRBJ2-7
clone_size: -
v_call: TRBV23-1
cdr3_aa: CASSQSLIAGYVSYEQYF
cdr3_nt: TGCGCCAGCAGTCAATCGCTAATAGCGGGGTACGTGTCCTACGAGCAGTACTTC

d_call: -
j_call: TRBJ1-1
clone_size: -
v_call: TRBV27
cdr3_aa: CASRNGKGHTEAFF
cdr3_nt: TGTGCCAGCCGAAACGGGAAAGGGCACACTGAAGCTTTCTTT

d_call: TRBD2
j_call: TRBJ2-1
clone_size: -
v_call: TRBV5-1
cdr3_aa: CASSLDGGTSVGGMFF
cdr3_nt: TGCGCCAGCAGCTTGGACGGGGGGACTAGCGTGGGGGGGATGTTCTTC

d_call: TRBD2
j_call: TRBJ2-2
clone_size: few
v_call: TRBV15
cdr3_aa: CATSELAEITGELFF
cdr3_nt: TGTGCCACCAGCGAACTAGCGGAGATCACCGGGGAGCTGTTTTTT

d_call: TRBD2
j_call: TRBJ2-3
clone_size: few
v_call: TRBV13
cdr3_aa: CASSLVGLAGGPDTQYF
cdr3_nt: TGTGCCAGCAGCTTGGTGGGTCTAGCGGGAGGGCCAGATACGCAGTATTTT

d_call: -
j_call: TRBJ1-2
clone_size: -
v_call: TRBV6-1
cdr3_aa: CASSERRSRPFYGYTF
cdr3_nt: TGTGCCAGCAGTGAACGCCGAAGCAGGCCGTTCTATGGCTACACCTTC

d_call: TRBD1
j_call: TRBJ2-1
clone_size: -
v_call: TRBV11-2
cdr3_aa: CASSLVPAGGYNEQFF
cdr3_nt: TGTGCCAGCAGCTTAGTCCCGGCAGGGGGCTACAATGAGCAGTTCTTC

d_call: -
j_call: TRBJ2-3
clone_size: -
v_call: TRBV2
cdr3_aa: CASTWGGHTDTQYF
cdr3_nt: TGTGCCAGCACCTGGGGGGGGCACACAGATACGCAGTATTTT

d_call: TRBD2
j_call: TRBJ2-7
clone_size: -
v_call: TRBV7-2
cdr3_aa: CASSFWEGRAPHF
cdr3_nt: TGTGCCAGCAGCTTTTGGGAAGGGAGGGCTCCACACTTC

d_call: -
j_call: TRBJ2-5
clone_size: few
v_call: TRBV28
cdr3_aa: CASGLQQETQYF
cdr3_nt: TGTGCCAGCGGACTCCAGCAAGAGACCCAGTACTTC

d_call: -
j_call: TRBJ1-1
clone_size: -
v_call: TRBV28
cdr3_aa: CASSFRGRGWRTEAFF
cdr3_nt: TGTGCCAGCAGTTTCCGCGGCAGGGGCTGGAGAACTGAAGCTTTCTTT

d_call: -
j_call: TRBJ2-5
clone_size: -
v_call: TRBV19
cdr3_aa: CASSLQVQETQYF
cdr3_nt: TGTGCCAGTAGCTTACAGGTACAAGAGACCCAGTACTTC

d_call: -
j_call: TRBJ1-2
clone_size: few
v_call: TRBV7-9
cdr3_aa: CASSWGDNYGYTF
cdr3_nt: TGTGCCAGCAGCTGGGGGGATAACTATGGCTACACCTTC

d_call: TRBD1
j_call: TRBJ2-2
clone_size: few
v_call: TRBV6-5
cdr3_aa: CASSYSPGGATGELFF
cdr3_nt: TGTGCCAGCAGTTACTCACCAGGGGGAGCCACCGGGGAGCTGTTTTTT

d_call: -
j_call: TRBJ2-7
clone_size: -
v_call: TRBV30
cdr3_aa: CAWSLGASSNEQYF
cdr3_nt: TGTGCCTGGAGTCTTGGGGCGAGCAGCAACGAGCAGTACTTC

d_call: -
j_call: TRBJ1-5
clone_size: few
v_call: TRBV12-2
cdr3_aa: CASRLDRGQSQPQHF
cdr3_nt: TGTGCAAGTCGCTTAGACAGGGGACAGAGCCAGCCCCAGCATTTT

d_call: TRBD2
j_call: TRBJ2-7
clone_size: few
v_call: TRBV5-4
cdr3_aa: CASSSGTSGYEQYF
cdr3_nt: TGTGCCAGCAGCTCCGGGACTAGCGGCTACGAGCAGTACTTC

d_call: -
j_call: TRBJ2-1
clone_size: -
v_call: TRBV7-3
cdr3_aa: CASSPTISSSYNEQFF
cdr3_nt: TGTGCCAGCAGCCCCACAATCTCCAGCTCCTACAATGAGCAGTTCTTC

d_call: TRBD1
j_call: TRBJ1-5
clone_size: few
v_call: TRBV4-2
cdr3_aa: CASSQGQGSSNQPQHF
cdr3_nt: TGTGCCAGCAGCCAAGGACAGGGTAGTAGCAATCAGCCCCAGCATTTT

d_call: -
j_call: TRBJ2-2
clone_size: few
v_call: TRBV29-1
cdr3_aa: CSVDNSNTGELFF
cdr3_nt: TGCAGCGTTGACAATTCGAACACCGGGGAGCTGTTTTTT

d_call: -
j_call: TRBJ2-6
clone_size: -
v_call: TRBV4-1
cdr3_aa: CASGRVFTGANVLTF
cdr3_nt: TGCGCCAGCGGCAGGGTATTCACGGGGGCCAACGTCCTGACTTTC

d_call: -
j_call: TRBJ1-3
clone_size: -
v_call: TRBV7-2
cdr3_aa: CASSGGVHRSLISGNTIYF
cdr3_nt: TGTGCCAGCAGCGGAGGGGTCCACAGGAGTCTTATTTCTGGAAACACCATATATTTT

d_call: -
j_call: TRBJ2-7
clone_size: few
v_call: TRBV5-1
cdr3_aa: CASSLTNNYEQYF
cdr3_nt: TGCGCCAGCAGCTTGACTAACAACTACGAGCAGTACTTC

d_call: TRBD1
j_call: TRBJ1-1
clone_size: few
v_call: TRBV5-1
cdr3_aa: CASSSYQGAPEAFF
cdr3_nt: TGCGCCAGCAGTTCTTACCAGGGGGCTCCTGAAGCTTTCTTT

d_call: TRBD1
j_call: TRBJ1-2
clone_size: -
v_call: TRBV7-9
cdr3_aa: CASSSPATGDWGYTF
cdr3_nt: TGTGCCAGCAGCTCCCCGGCGACAGGGGATTGGGGCTACACCTTC

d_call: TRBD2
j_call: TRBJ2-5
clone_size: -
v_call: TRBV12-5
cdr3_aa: CASGLSLILLAGEREETQYF
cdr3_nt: TGTGCTAGTGGTTTGTCCCTGATACTACTAGCGGGAGAACGCGAAGAGACCCAGTACTTC

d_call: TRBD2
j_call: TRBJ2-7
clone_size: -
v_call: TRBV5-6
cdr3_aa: CASSLLAGAREQYF
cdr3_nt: TGTGCCAGCAGCTTACTAGCGGGAGCTCGAGAGCAGTACTTC

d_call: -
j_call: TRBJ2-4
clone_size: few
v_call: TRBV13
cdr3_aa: CASSPYGVNIQYF
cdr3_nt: TGTGCCAGCAGCCCCTACGGGGTGAACATTCAGTACTTC

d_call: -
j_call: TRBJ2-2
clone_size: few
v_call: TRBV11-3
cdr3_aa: CASSSKRATGELFF
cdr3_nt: TGTGCCAGCAGCTCGAAAAGAGCCACCGGGGAGCTGTTTTTT

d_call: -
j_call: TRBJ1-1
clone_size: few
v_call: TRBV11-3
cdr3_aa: CASSLGMNTEAFF
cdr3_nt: TGTGCCAGCAGCCTCGGGATGAACACTGAAGCTTTCTTT

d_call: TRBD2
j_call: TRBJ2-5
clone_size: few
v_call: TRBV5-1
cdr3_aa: CASSWASGRAETQYF
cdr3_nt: TGCGCCAGCAGCTGGGCTAGCGGGAGAGCGGAGACCCAGTACTTC

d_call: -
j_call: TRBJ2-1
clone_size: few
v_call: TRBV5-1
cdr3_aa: CASTYRNEQFF
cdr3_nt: TGCGCCAGCACCTATCGGAATGAGCAGTTCTTC

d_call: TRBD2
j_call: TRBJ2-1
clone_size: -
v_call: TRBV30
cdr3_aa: CAFERDSYNEQFF
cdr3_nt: TGTGCCTTCGAGCGGGACTCCTACAATGAGCAGTTCTTC

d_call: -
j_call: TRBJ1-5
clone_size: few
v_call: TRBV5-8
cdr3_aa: CASSSGLNQPQHF
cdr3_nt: TGTGCCAGCAGCTCCGGACTCAATCAGCCCCAGCATTTT

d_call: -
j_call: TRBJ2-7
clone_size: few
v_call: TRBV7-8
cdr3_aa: CASSLATITRGSYEQYF
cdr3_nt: TGTGCCAGCAGCTTGGCGACGATAACAAGGGGGTCCTACGAGCAGTACTTC

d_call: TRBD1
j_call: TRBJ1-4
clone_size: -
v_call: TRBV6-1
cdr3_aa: CASQGQVPNEKLFF
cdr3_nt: TGTGCCAGCCAAGGACAGGTCCCTAATGAAAAACTGTTTTTT

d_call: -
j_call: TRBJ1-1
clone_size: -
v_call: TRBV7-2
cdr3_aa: CASSLVFGGNTEAFF
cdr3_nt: TGTGCCAGCAGCTTAGTATTCGGGGGAAACACTGAAGCTTTCTTT

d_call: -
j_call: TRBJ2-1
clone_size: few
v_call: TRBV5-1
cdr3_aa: CASSFDYYNEQFF
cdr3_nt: TGCGCCAGCAGCTTCGACTACTACAATGAGCAGTTCTTC

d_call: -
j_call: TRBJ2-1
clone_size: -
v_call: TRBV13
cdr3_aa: CASTEETKGTNEQFF
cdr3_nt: TGTGCCAGCACGGAGGAGACTAAGGGTACGAATGAGCAGTTCTTC

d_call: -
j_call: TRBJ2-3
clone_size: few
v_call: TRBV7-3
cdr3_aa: CASSLIPSPTDTQYF
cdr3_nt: TGTGCCAGCAGCTTAATCCCTAGTCCCACAGATACGCAGTATTTT

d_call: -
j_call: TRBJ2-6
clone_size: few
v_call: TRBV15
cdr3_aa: CATSRDGQSSVLTF
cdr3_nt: TGTGCCACCAGCAGAGATGGACAGTCTAGCGTCCTGACTTTC

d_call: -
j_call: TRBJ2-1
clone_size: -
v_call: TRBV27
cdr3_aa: CASSLPDLARGYNEQFF
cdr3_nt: TGTGCCAGCAGTTTGCCCGATCTGGCGAGAGGATACAATGAGCAGTTCTTC

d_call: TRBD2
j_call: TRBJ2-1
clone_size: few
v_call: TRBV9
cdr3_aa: CASSATSGGYNEQFF
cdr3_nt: TGTGCCAGCAGCGCTACTAGCGGGGGATACAATGAGCAGTTCTTC

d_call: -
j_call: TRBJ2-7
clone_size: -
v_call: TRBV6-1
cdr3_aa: CASWGGASQEQYF
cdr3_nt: TGTGCCAGCTGGGGGGGGGCGAGTCAGGAGCAGTACTTC

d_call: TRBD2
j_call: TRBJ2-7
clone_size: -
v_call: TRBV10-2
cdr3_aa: CASSREERTYEQYF
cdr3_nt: TGCGCCAGCAGTCGGGAGGAACGGACCTACGAGCAGTACTTC

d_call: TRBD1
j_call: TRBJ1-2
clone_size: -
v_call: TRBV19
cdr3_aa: CASILNQDRSGGYTF
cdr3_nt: TGTGCCAGTATCCTCAACCAGGACAGGTCGGGCGGCTACACCTTC

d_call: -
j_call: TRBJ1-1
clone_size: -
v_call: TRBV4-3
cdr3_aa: CASSQFSGFLTEAFF
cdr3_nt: TGCGCCAGCAGCCAATTCAGCGGCTTTCTCACTGAAGCTTTCTTT